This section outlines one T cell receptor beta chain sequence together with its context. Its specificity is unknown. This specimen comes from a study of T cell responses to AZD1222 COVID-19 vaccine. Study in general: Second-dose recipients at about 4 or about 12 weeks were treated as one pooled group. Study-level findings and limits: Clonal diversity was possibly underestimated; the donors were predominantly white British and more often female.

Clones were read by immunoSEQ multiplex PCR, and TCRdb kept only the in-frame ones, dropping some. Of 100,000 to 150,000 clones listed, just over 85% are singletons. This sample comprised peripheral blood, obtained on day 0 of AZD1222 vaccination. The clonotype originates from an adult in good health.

In nucleotides, the CDR3 is TGTGCCAGCAGTCACCAAGGTGGGACAGTCAATGAAAAACTGTTTTTT. This codes for CASSHQGGTVNEKLFF. The chain recombines TRBV25-1 with TRBJ1-4, with 7 bases identical to TRBD1. The ends lost 5 bases at V and 5 bases at J; junction bases unmatched: 11. Germline V gene data show CDR1 as MGHDK and CDR2 as SYGVNS. This CDR3 has 16 amino acids. The full variable domain, in which reference TRBV25-1 and TRBJ1-4 provide the parts outside the CDR3, is EADIYQTPRYLVIGTGKKITLECSQTMGHDKMYWYQQDPGMELHLIHYSYGVNSTEKGDLSSESTVSRIRTEHFPLTLESARPSHTSQYLCASSHQGGTVNEKLFFGSGTQLSVL.